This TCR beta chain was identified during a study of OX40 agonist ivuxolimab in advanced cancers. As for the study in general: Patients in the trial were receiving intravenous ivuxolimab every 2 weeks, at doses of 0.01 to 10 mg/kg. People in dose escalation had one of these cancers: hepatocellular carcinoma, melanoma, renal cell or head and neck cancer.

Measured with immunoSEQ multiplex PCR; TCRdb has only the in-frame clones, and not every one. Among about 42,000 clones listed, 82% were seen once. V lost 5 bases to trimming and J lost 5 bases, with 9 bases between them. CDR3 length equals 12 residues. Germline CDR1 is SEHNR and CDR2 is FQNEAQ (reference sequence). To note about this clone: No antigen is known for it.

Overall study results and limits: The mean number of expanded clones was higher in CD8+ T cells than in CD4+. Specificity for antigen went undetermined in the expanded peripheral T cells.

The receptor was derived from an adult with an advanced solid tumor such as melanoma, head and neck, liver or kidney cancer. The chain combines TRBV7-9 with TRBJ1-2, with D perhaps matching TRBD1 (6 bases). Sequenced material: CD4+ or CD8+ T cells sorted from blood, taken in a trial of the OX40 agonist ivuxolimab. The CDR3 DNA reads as TGTGCCAGCAGCCGACAGGTTTATGGCTACACCTTC. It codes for CASSRQVYGYTF.